This T cell receptor (beta chain) derives from a study of T cell responses to AZD1222 COVID-19 vaccine. Notes on the study in general: At baseline, seropositivity was found in only 6 or 7 AZD1222 recipients. Elevations in Spike-specific TCR breadth and depth followed administration of two AZD1222 doses. CD4 TCRs linked to vaccination spanned spike, dominating at 160-218 and 743-854. Donors in the cohort were predominantly white British and more often female, and clonal diversity was possibly underestimated.

About this clone itself: Its antigen is unidentified.

Only in-frame clones appear in the TCRdb table, and some are missing; sequencing was by immunoSEQ multiplex PCR. The sample consists of 90,000 to 110,000 clones, roughly nine tenths of them appearing once. The source material was peripheral blood, sampled 28 days after the second AZD1222 dose. The sequence came from an adult who received the AZD1222 COVID-19 vaccine.

CDR3 loop: CATSRARSGFGNTGELFF. CDR3 bases: TGTGCCACCAGCAGAGCCCGATCAGGGTTCGGGAACACCGGGGAGCTGTTTTTT. The chain has TRBV15 and TRBJ2-2, with D possibly matching TRBD1 (5 bases). This CDR3 is 18 amino acids long. Germline CDR1 LNHNV, CDR2 YYDKDF (reference sequence). Deletions cut 1 base from V and 1 base from J, with 16 bases between.